Shown below are 4 T cell receptor beta chains from a single sample sequenced in a study of cytomegalovirus exposure and HLA in healthy donors. PCR was performed using 60 Vbeta and 13 Jbeta primers. Clones were read by immunoSEQ multiplex PCR, and TCRdb kept only the in-frame ones, dropping some. The table records about 140,000 clones, roughly three quarters of them present only once. Sequenced material: PBMCs. These receptors all come from a female donor in good health and CMV-seronegative.

V gene TRBV6-1 combines with J gene TRBJ1-1; maybe TRBD1 (5 bases). V shed 4 bases and J shed 5 bases, with 17 bases lying between them. This CDR3 contains 15 residues. Germline assignment: CDR1 MNHNS and CDR2 SASEGT. The CDR3 here is CASSARHRRDTEAFF. CDR3 nucleotides: TGTGCCAGCAGTGCAAGACACAGGAGGGATACTGAAGCTTTCTTT.

This clone was detected only a few times. V usage is TRBV27 and J usage is TRBJ2-5, with TRBD2 identical over 12 bases. TRBJ2-7 explains the end of the DNA better; the J call may be wrong. Germline CDR1 MNHEY, CDR2 SMNVEV (reference sequence). The CDR3 sequence is 14 residues long. The CDR3 DNA follows: TGTGCCAGCAGTTGGACTAGCGGGATCTACGAGCAGTACTTC. Translating gives CASSWTSGIYEQYF.

The V gene is TRBV30, the J gene TRBJ1-6; no definite D call. The CDR3 length is 14 residues. Deletions cut 8 bases from V and 9 bases from J, with 20 bases between. Germline V gene lookup returns CDR1 GTSNPN and CDR2 SVGIG (reference sequence). CDR3 residues: CAEGGDFSVSPLHF. CDR3 nucleotide sequence: TGTGCCGAAGGCGGGGATTTTTCTGTTTCACCCCTCCACTTT.

The rearrangement joins TRBV15 to TRBJ2-2; 11 nucleotides align to TRBD2. Germline V gives CDR1 LNHNV, CDR2 YYDKDF (reference sequence). V was clipped by 1 base and J by 5 bases; unmatched bases: 9. The CDR3 loop spans 18 amino acids. The CDR3 coding sequence is TGTGCCACCAGCAGAGCACGAGGTAGCGGGAGGGGGACCGGGGAGCTGTTTTTT. Its translation: CATSRARGSGRGTGELFF.